A selection of T cell receptor beta chains follows, all from one sample in a study of cytomegalovirus exposure and HLA in healthy donors. Some clones are missing from TCRdb's copy, which holds only in-frame ones; the method was immunoSEQ multiplex PCR. The table shows 150,000 to 200,000 clones, with roughly 80% occurring only once. The sequencing sample was made of PBMCs. The source is a woman aged 50 to 65 in good health and CMV-seronegative. The CDR3 runs from the conserved cysteine through the conserved F or W. D genes are given only for firm matches. Some rows mark clone size as missing; the rest say once, few, many or name a class of expanded clone.

v_call	j_call	d_call	clone_size	cdr3_aa	cdr3_nt
TRBV5-1	TRBJ1-2	.	.	CASSLGGNYGYTF	TGCGCCAGCAGCTTGGGCGGGAACTATGGCTACACCTTC
TRBV5-4	TRBJ1-2	TRBD1	.	CASSLGRGQGNYGYTF	TGTGCCAGCAGCTTGGGAAGAGGACAGGGGAACTATGGCTACACCTTC
TRBV5-1	TRBJ1-4	TRBD1	.	CASSLSGQGNEKLFF	TGCGCCAGCAGCTTGTCGGGACAGGGAAACGAAAAACTGTTTTTT
TRBV28	TRBJ1-1	.	.	CASSYLGGRTEAFF	TGTGCCAGCAGTTACCTCGGGGGGAGGACTGAAGCTTTCTTT
TRBV30	TRBJ1-1	.	few	CAWNRGLNTEAFF	TGTGCCTGGAATAGGGGGTTGAACACTGAAGCTTTCTTT
TRBV5-1	TRBJ2-5	.	few	CASRWEVQETQYF	TGCGCCAGCAGGTGGGAGGTCCAAGAGACCCAGTACTTC
TRBV19	TRBJ1-4	.	.	CASSRGTVGEKLFF	TGTGCCAGTAGTCGAGGAACGGTGGGTGAAAAACTGTTTTTT
TRBV28	TRBJ1-1	.	.	CASSQDGDLSTEAFF	TGTGCCAGCAGTCAAGACGGAGACCTAAGCACTGAAGCTTTCTTT
TRBV7-2	TRBJ2-1	.	.	CASLRPGGYNEQFF	TGTGCCAGCCTAAGGCCAGGGGGGTACAATGAGCAGTTCTTC
TRBV6-5	TRBJ1-1	.	.	CALRGTSNTEAFF	TGTGCCTTACGGGGGACCTCGAACACTGAAGCTTTCTTT
TRBV6-5	TRBJ1-1	TRBD1	.	CASSGGQGRRTEAFF	TGTGCCAGCAGTGGGGGACAGGGGAGGCGGACTGAAGCTTTCTTT